This TCR beta chain stems from a study of metastatic and nonmetastatic thyroid tumors. Thyroid surgery was preceded by no treatment in any patient. TCRdb used MiXCR to call clones anew from the PCR reads. The data hold more than 20,000 clones, with about 30% observed a single time. This clone is deemed medium-sized. V lost 5 bases and J 2 bases, leaving 16 bases between the germline ends. CDR1 and CDR2 (germline): MNHNS, SASEGT. The CDR3 consists of 16 residues. The chain couples TRBV6-1 to TRBJ1-3; D gene uncertain. Material: tumor tissue. This clonotype was sampled from a female donor with papillary thyroid cancer or a benign thyroid nodule (not recorded which). Some clones in this sample may be carry-over from other donors' samples. CDR3 sequence: CASSPSMGFAGNTIYF. As DNA, the CDR3 is TGTGCCAGCAGTCCCTCAATGGGGTTCGCTGGAAACACCATATATTTT.